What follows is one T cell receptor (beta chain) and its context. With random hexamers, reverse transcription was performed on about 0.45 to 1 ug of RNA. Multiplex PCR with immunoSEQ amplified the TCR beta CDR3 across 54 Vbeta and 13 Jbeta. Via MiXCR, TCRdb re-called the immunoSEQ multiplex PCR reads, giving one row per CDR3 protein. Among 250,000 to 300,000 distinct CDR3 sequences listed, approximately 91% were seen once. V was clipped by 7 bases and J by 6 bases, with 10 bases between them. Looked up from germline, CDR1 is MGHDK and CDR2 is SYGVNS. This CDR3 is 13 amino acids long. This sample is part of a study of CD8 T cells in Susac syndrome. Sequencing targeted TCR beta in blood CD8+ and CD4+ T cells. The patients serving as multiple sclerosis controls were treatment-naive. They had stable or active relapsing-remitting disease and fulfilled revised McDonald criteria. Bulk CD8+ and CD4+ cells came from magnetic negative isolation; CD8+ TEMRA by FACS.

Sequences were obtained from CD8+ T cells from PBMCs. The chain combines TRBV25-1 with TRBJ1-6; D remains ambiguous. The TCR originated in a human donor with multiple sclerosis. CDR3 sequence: CASNPNPNSPLHF. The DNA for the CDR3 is TGTGCCAGCAATCCCAACCCTAATTCACCCCTCCACTTT.